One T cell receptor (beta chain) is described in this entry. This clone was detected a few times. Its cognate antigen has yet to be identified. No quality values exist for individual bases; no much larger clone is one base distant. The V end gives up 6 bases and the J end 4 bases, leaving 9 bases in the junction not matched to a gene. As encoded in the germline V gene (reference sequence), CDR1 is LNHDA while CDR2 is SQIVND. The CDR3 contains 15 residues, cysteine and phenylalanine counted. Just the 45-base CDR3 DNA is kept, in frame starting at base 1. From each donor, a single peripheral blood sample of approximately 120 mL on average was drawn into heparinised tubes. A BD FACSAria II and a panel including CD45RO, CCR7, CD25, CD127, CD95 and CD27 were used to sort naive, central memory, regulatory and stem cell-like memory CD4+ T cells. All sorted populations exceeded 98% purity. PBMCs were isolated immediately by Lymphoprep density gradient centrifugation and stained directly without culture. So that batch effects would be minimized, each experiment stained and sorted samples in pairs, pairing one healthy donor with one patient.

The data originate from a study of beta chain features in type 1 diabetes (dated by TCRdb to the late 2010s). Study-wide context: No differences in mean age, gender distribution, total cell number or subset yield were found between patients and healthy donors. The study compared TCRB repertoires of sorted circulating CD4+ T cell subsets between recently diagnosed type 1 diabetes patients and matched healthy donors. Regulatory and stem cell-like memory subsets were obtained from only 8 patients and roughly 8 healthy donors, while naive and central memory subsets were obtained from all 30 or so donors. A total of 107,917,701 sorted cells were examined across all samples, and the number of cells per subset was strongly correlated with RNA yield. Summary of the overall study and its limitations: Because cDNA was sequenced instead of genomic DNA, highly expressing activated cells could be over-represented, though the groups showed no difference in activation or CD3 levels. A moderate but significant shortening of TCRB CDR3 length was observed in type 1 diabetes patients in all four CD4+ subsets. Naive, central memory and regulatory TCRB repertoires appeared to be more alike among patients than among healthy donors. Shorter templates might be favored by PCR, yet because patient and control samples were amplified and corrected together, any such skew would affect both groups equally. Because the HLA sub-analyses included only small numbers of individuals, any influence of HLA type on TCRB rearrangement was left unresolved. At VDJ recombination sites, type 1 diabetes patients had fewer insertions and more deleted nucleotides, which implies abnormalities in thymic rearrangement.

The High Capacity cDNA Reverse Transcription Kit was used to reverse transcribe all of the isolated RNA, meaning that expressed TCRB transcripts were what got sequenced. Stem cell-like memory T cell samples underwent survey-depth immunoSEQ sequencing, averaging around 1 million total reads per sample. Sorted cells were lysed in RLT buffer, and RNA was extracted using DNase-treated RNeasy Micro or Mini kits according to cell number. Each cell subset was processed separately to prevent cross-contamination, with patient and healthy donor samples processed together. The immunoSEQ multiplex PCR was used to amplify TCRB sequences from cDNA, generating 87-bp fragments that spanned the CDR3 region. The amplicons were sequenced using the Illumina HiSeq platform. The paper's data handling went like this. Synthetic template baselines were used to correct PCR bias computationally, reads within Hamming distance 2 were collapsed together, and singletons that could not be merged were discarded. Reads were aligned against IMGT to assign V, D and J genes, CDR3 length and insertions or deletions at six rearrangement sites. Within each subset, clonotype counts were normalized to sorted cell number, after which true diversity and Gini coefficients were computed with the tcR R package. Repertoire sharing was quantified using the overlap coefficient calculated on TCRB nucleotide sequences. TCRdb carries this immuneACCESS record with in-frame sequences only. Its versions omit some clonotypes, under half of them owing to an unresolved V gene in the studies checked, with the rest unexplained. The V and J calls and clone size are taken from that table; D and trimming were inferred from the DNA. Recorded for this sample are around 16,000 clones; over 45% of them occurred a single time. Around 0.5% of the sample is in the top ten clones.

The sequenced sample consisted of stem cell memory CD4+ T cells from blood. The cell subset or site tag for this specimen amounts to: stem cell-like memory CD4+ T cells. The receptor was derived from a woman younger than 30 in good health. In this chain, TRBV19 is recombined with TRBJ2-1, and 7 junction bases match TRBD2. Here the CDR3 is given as CASRPWASGYNEQFF. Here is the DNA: TGTGCCAGTAGGCCCTGGGCTAGCGGATACAATGAGCAGTTCTTC.